The sequence of this TCR beta chain was determined in a study of T cells after yellow fever vaccination (dated by TCRdb to the late 2010s). Describing the broader study: The SMART-Seq v4 Ultra Low Input RNA kit was used to prepare libraries from fractions with low cell numbers. Blood was drawn at multiple timepoints before and after primary and secondary immunization, with bulk PBMC replicates and cell subsets isolated. To follow T-cell clones before and after primary and booster YFV17D yellow fever vaccination, bulk TCR alpha and beta repertoires were sequenced over time. Two healthy male donors, one aged 18 to 30 and one aged 30 to 40 years, made up the cohort.

Sample treatment or condition, as interpreted from the label and publication: live attenuated yellow fever vaccine strain. A standard Ficoll-Paque protocol was used to isolate PBMCs from peripheral blood. Dynabeads CD4 and CD8 positive selection kits were used to isolate the CD4 and CD8 T-cell fractions. TriZol was used to extract RNA from bulk PBMCs, CD4 and CD8 fractions, and dextramer-positive and dextramer-negative fractions. Instrument on record: Illumina NovaSeq 6000. Synthesis of TCR cDNA relied on 5'RACE template switching, a step that introduced a universal primer site along with unique molecular identifiers. Priming for cDNA synthesis came from both the TCR alpha and TCR beta constant segments. Two PCR steps were used to amplify libraries, with sample barcodes and sequencing adapters being added in the second step. Libraries were sequenced on Illumina HiSeq 2500 (2x100 bp) or NovaSeq (2x150 bp). Per the source publication's procedure: Reads were demultiplexed and collapsed into UMI consensus sequences with MIGEC, and V(D)J alignment was performed with MiXCR. Vaccine-responding clonotypes were defined with edgeR using replicate PBMC samples, requiring FDR below 0.01 and a log2 fold change above 5 up to day 15. CD4 or CD8 identity was assigned to each bulk clonotype according to whether the clonotype was present at higher abundance in the sequenced CD4 repertoire or the sequenced CD8 repertoire. Using fastp at Q25 and MiXCR, TCRdb reprocessed the public reads and kept productive beta chains. Rows matching on CDR3 protein sequence are summarized as one entry with the most common DNA and genes. What appears here as the V and J calls and clone size reflects TCRdb's work, not the paper's. This sample is represented by hundreds of thousands of distinct CDR3 sequences; roughly an eighth of them were singletons. The ten largest clones take up 2.5% to 4% of the sample.

CDR3 length: 14 amino acids, cysteine to phenylalanine. The read is trimmed to its CDR3 DNA, 42 bases read in frame from base 1. V is cut by 3 bases and J by 5 bases, and the space between the germline ends is 12 bases. The germline V gene encodes CDR1 LGHDT and CDR2 YNNKEL (reference sequence). What the study reported, not specific to this receptor: Only a couple of donors were included in the study, so the extent to which the findings can be generalized is limited. FACS-sorted repertoires could contain abundant contaminating clonotypes from the bulk population, so computational filtering was required. Compared with the primary T-cell response, the secondary T-cell response was weaker but faster, peaking on day 5 rather than day 15. After the booster, most clones that had expanded after primary vaccination were detected again (around 96% of CD4 and 88% of CD8), suggesting broad maintenance of memory. A small share of clonotypes was detected in both CD4 and CD8 compartments, with the overlap likely arising from convergent recombination.

Turning to this clonotype: What this receptor recognizes is not known. No base-level quality is on record; no much larger clone is a single base apart.

The sample in question was CD4+ T cells sorted from PBMCs, obtained 15 days after the yellow fever booster vaccination. The sequence links TRBV3-1 to TRBJ2-3; no D gene is confidently identified. This receptor was identified in a man in his late teens or twenties who received the YFV17D yellow fever vaccine. The DNA sequence is TGTGCCAGCAGCCACTCTAGGAACTTAGATACGCAGTATTTT. Its protein reads: CASSHSRNLDTQYF.